One and the same sample provided the 4 T cell receptor beta chains below, sequenced in a study of tumor and adjacent non-tumor tissue in lung cancer. No cell sorting was done before RNA was extracted from the tissue. Three rounds of nested PCR, following a modified ARM-PCR protocol, produced the TCRbeta library. Using its own MiXCR run on the multiplex PCR reads, TCRdb lists one record per CDR3 protein. The sample lists about 110,000 distinct CDR3 sequences, under 90% seen once, with about 22% in the top ten. The sequenced material came from lung tumor tissue. These receptors all come from a man aged 65 to 85 with non-small cell lung cancer.

The V and J genes are TRBV29-1 and TRBJ2-5; D gene ambiguous. Germline values: CDR1 SQVTM, CDR2 ANQGSEA. The germline V and J ends were trimmed by 8 bases and 14 bases, with 24 bases remaining between them. The CDR3 length is 12 residues. CDR3 DNA: TGCAGCATACAACGACTTCCGGCTTATACCTACTTC. This gives the protein CSIQRLPAYTYF.

Remarks on this clonotype: The junction does not match germline at one end; this may be a read error. The chain links TRBV4-1 to TRBJ1-2; D ambiguous. This CDR3 contains 13 residues. Germline V gene data show CDR1 as MGHRA and CDR2 as YSYEKL. CDR3 nucleotides: TGCGCCAGGAGCCAAGAAAGGGTGGATGGTTACACCTTC. Translation: CARSQERVDGYTF.

As regards this clonotype: Relative to the germline gene, one junction end is altered; a read error may explain this. V is TRBV10-1 and J is TRBJ1-1, with no clear D. Germline lookup yields CDR1 WNHNN and CDR2 SYGVQD (reference sequence). This CDR3 contains 14 residues. CDR3 residues: CASSDSGMNTEAFF. For the CDR3, the DNA is TGCGCAAGCAGTGACTCTGGAATGAACACTGAAGCTTTCTTT.

Notes on this clonotype: Since no conserved phenylalanine or tryptophan closes the CDR3, a read error is the likely cause. J is TRBJ2-3 and V is TRBV6-5, with D unclear. The CDR3 covers 13 residues. In germline, CDR1 is MNHEY, CDR2 SVGAGI. CDR3: CDSSYSQGDTQYS. CDR3 sequence (DNA): TGTGACAGCAGTTACTCACAAGGAGATACACAGTATTCT.